This TCR beta chain emerged from a study of chemoradiotherapy in HPV16-positive cancers. General study points: Non-HPV-specific T cells did not expand in tumors during treatment, whereas candidate HPV-specific clones and E7-related motifs did.

Assay: immunoSEQ multiplex PCR; the TCRdb copy retains only in-frame clones and omits some. Of roughly 30,000 clones listed, 80% to 95% are singletons. Comments on this clone: Its antigen is as yet unknown.

V gave up 6 bases and J gave up 7 bases, with 15 bases separating them. The CDR3 is 13 residues long. CDR1 is SNHLY and CDR2 is FYNNEI in the germline V gene. Repertoires were sampled repeatedly during chemoradiotherapy. This sample comprised blood, obtained from a patient who underwent chemoradiotherapy. The chain combines TRBV2 with TRBJ1-2; D may be TRBD1 (6 bases). This TCR was sampled from a human donor with HPV-associated anogenital cancer. DNA of the CDR3: TGTGCCAGCAGCTGGCCGGGGGCCGGTGGCTACACCTTC. Translation gives CASSWPGAGGYTF.